This TCR beta chain was captured by sequencing in a study of cytomegalovirus exposure and HLA in healthy donors (dated 2017 in TCRdb). Notes on the research overall: An earlier analysis of approximately 550 of the donors reported 250 to 300 Gb of sequence data and 117 million unique TCR beta sequences from about 179 million T cells. Roughly 300 gigabases of sequencing data and roughly 80 million unique TCR sequences made up an early release that covered about 640 HLA-typed donors. In an earlier analysis of around 540 of the donors, high-throughput TCR beta sequencing was used to judge whether each TCR beta V gene segment behaved as functional or pseudogenic. Class I and class II HLA loci were covered by the typing at four-digit resolution. The study aimed to test whether signatures of past pathogen exposure could be identified by cataloging public T cell receptors. In the later analysis, no new phenotypic data were used to find candidate immune exposures; instead, reliance was placed on TCR beta sequences and their occurrence across donors. Among some 400 genotyped donors of the cohort, an average of about 240,000 unique TCR beta nucleotide sequences were sequenced per donor, approximately 20% of them non-productive. The study used immunosequencing to profile the T cell repertoires of under 700 subjects and linked those repertoires to cytomegalovirus serostatus. Among the approximately 430 genotyped donors, 75% to 90% belonged to the genetic ancestry cluster associated with self-reported Caucasian donors. Besides the first cohort of 500 to 700 subjects, a separate validation cohort made up of 120 different subjects was used. The study combined high-throughput TCR immunosequencing, statistical association of individual TCRs with disease status, and machine learning to predict cytomegalovirus infection status. Donor age, sex, ethnicity and CMV serostatus were compiled together with the repertoire data. Because of strong linkage in the cohort, four or five DR-DQ haplotypes were treated as single units for association and clustering. Genome-wide SNP genotypes for about 60% of the roughly 670 donors were used in a later genetic analysis, which treated that subset as a discovery cohort. Typing coverage varied by locus: roughly 629-640 donors for A, B, C, DRB1 and DQB1; around 560 for DQA1; more than 600 for DPA1; roughly 450 for DPB1. Every discovery cohort repertoire had been produced on one sequencing platform. To study patterns of TCR occurrence, a later analysis re-analyzed previously published TCR beta repertoires from 600 to 750 donors and added high-resolution HLA genotyping.

The CDR3 starts with the cysteine, ends with the phenylalanine, and has 15 residues. Left in the record is the CDR3 DNA by itself, 45 bases read in frame from the first base. Via the germline V gene, CDR1 is SGDLS and CDR2 YYNGEE. Germline trimming amounts to 3 bases on V and 0 bases on J, with 4 as the count of junction bases outside the gene matches. This clone has only a few counts. Its antigen is still unknown. Within one base of it there is no much larger clone, and no base qualities were kept. The method behind the library was the immunoSEQ multiplex PCR assay. For the multiplex PCR, a mixture combining 60 forward primers for TCR Vbeta segments and 13 reverse primers for TCR Jbeta segments was used. Amplification of the CDR3 region of rearranged TCR beta genes was performed with a multiplex PCR assay on genomic DNA. The Illumina HiSeq System was used to sequence the amplified TCR beta libraries as 87-base-pair reads. The original pipeline was this. Across the 500 to 750 repertoires, a later analysis counted 78 million or so unique TCR beta chains, some 11 million of which were shared by at least two donors. A nearest-neighbor algorithm error-corrected the raw reads and collapsed the reads into unique sequences, merging closely related sequences to remove PCR and sequencing errors. V, D and J gene segments were assigned by aligning CDR3 sequences to IMGT reference sequences. Each retained sequence needed at least a six-nucleotide match to both a V gene segment and a J gene segment. Rearrangements were classified as productive when the CDR3 lacked stop codons and remained in frame with V and J, and all other rearrangements were classified as non-productive. CDR3 was defined by IMGT convention, running from the second conserved V-encoded cysteine to the conserved J-encoded phenylalanine. Sequences without an unambiguous match to a single V gene segment were excluded from the earlier analysis of 587 of the donors. In an earlier analysis of 587 of the donors, a V segment was called functional when productive rearrangements were above 56.7%, and segregating when the standard deviation between donors exceeded 5%. A statistical classification framework was built to diagnose cytomegalovirus status from the catalog of TCR beta chain sequences. In a later analysis, V and J genes were assigned by comparing TCR nucleotide sequences against IMGT/GENE-DB human TR gene sequences. A later analysis assigned CDR3 sequences and most-parsimonious VDJ recombination scenarios with the TCRdist pipeline. In a later analysis, each TCR beta chain was defined by its CDR3 amino acid sequence together with its V-gene family, and reads lacking a unique V-gene family were excluded. In a later analysis, several hundred highly shared, low-generation-probability nucleotide sequences were removed to address suspected cross-contamination and a sequencing artifact. For each public chain, a later analysis derived a clonal expansion index from normalized ranks of inferred template counts within each repertoire. In a later analysis, generation probabilities were computed with a VDJ recombination model fitted to out-of-frame rearrangements, and the resulting probabilities were checked against IGoR. In a later analysis, hypergeometric tests were used to score TCR-TCR, TCR-HLA and TCR-CMV co-occurrence, with a repertoire-size bias correction applied to TCR pairs. A later analysis estimated false discovery rates by permuting HLA or CMV assignments 20 times. In a later analysis, co-occurring TCRs were grouped using DBSCAN, and TCRdist sequence similarity was added for clustering within HLA-allele-positive subsets. Repertoires with fewer than 30,000 or more than 120,000 public chains, plus five repertoires with anomalous nucleotide sharing, were excluded from co-occurrence clustering. Entries here come from immuneACCESS through TCRdb and include only in-frame sequences with V and J called. Some clones fail to appear in such tables; in the studies checked, an unresolved V gene covers under half of the shortfall, and the cause of the remainder is unknown. The V and J calls and clone size were taken over from that table, and D and trimming were inferred from the DNA. This sample comprises roughly 120,000 clones, roughly four fifths of them detected only once. The biggest ten clones account for approximately 11% of the sample.

Study-wide conclusions, independent of this receptor: In a later analysis, several top co-occurrence clusters were reported to appear linked to parvovirus B19, influenza, CMV and Epstein-Barr virus. Correlated functional status among segregating V segments might reflect linkage disequilibrium, but an unknown experimental factor could not be ruled out. The classifier was reported to diagnose cytomegalovirus status with high specificity and sensitivity in both the original and validation cohorts. When HLA alleles, especially DR and DQ, strongly co-occurred, TCR associations were difficult to assign to individual alleles. The 87-base-pair reads could not distinguish some IMGT-functional V segments, including TRBV6-2 and TRBV6-3, so those segments were excluded. Presence/absence analyses assumed roughly uniform sequencing depth across donors, an assumption that may not hold. In vitro tests confirmed that three of the cytomegalovirus-associated TCR beta chains recognize cytomegalovirus antigens. It was suggested by the authors that the approach could potentially be generalized to other disease states and immunological phenotypes. The study listed 150 to 200 TCR beta chains as associated with cytomegalovirus. In a later analysis, most CMV-associated TCR beta chains were found to appear HLA-restricted, with HLA associations seemingly driven largely by CMV exposure. The cohort was sequenced for TCR beta chains only, and without alpha or paired-chain data the features that could be detected were limited. According to a later genetic analysis, donors in an Asian-associated ancestry cluster had fewer N-insertions in productive TCRs than the roughly 700-donor mean. An association between a missense DCLRE1C variant and V-gene and J-gene trimming of TCR beta chains was found in a later genetic analysis and replicated in an independent cohort. Across donors, most TCR sequences were observed very rarely, whereas some public TCRs were present in many individuals. Broadly in line with IMGT annotations, most TCR beta V segments showed up in productive rearrangements about 87% or about 30% of the time in an earlier analysis of several hundred of the donors. For the cohort, immune exposure information was limited to CMV serostatus. In a later analysis, the rate of TCR association differed among HLA loci, with DRB1 alleles having the most associated TCRs and HLA-C alleles having the fewest. A group of highly shared sequence variants was considered likely to be a technical artifact of the sequencing pipeline. Because HLA typing was unavailable for some donors at each locus, only the typed subset was used in association tests. Compared with equally common non-associated chains, HLA-associated TCR beta chains in a later analysis were more clonally expanded and had lower generation probabilities. At a false discovery rate of 0.05, a later analysis linked under 20,000 TCR beta sequences to specific HLA alleles. A further reported finding was that TCR beta sequences accurately predicted the HLA-A and HLA-B alleles for most subjects in the first cohort. About 17 rarely observed V segments, including chromosome 9 orphons, were excluded from the earlier analysis of several hundred of the donors because counts were too low.

The cohort comprised some 680 healthy bone marrow donors. At the time of sampling, all cohort members were nominally healthy, though unrecorded immune exposures were likely present. The donor was CMV seropositive and was included in the group of 250 to 300 seropositive cohort members. Each donor provided a peripheral blood sample, and peripheral blood mononuclear cells were used for TCR beta sequencing. The Qiagen DNeasy Blood Extraction Kit was used to extract genomic DNA from the blood cell samples. Material for sequencing was PBMCs. This chain is built from TRBV9 and TRBJ2-3, with TRBD2 matching 7 junction bases. This clonotype was obtained from a male donor in good health and CMV-seropositive. The sequence in DNA is TGTGCCAGCAGCGAACTAGCGCGAAGCACAGATACGCAGTATTTT. Its protein product is CASSELARSTDTQYF.